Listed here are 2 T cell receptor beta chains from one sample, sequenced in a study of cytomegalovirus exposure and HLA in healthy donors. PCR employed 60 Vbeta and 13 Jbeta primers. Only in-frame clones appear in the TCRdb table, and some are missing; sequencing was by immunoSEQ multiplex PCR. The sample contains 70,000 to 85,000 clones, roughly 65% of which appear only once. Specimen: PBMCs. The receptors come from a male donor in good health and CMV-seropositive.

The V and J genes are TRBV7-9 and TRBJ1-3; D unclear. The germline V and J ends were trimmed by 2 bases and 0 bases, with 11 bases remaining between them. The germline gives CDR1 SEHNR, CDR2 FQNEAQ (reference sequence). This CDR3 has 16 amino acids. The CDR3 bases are TGTGCCAGCAGCTTAACTCAGACTCGCTCTGGAAACACCATATATTTT. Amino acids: CASSLTQTRSGNTIYF.

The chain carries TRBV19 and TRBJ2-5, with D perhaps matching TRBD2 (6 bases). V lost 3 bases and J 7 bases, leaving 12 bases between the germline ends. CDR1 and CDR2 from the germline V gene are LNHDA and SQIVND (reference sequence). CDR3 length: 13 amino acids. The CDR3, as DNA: TGTGCCAGTAGTATCGGACCCGGGGGGACCCAGTACTTC. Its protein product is CASSIGPGGTQYF. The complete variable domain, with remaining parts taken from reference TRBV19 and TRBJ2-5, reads DGGITQSPKYLFRKEGQNVTLSCEQNLNHDAMYWYRQDPGQGLRLIYYSQIVNDFQKGDIAEGYSVSREKKESFPLTVTSAQKNPTAFYLCASSIGPGGTQYFGPGTRLLVL.